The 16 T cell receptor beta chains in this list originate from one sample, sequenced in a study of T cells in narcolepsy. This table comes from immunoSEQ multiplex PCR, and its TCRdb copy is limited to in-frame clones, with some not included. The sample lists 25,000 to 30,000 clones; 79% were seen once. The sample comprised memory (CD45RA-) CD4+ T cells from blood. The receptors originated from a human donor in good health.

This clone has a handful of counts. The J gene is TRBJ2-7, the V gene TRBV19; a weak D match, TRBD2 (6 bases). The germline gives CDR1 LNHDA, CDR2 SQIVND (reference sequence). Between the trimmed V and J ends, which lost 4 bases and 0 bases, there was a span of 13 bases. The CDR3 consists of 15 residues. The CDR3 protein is CASSKSGWSSYEQYF. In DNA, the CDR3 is TGTGCCAGTAGTAAAAGCGGGTGGAGCTCCTACGAGCAGTACTTC.

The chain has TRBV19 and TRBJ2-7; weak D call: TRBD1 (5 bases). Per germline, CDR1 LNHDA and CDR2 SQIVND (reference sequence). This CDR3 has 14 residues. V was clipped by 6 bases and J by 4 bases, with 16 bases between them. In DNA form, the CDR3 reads TGTGCCAGTAGCCAAACAGGAATAGGATACGAGCAGTACTTC. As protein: CASSQTGIGYEQYF.

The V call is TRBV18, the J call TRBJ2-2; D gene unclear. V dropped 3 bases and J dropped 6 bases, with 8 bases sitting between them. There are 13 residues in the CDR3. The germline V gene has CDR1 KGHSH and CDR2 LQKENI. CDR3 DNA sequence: TGTGCCAGCTCACCTCTAGACGCCGGGGAGCTGTTTTTT. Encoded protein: CASSPLDAGELFF.

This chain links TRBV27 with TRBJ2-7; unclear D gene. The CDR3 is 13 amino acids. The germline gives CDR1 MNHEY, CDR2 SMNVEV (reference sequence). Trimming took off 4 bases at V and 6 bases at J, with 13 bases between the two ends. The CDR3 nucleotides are TGTGCCAGCAGTTCCCGTAGTGGTGTCGAGCAGTACTTC. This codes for CASSSRSGVEQYF.

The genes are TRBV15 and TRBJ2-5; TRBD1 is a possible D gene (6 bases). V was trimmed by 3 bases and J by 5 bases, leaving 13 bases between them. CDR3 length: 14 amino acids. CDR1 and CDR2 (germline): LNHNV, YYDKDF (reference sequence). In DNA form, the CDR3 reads TGTGCCACCAGCAGGACCGGACAGCCGGAGACCCAGTACTTC. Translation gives CATSRTGQPETQYF. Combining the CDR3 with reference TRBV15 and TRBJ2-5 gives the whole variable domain DAMVIQNPRYQVTQFGKPVTLSCSQTLNHNVMYWYQQKSSQAPKLLFHYYDKDFNNEADTPDNFQSRRPNTSFCFLDIRSPGLGDTAMYLCATSRTGQPETQYFGPGTRLLVL.

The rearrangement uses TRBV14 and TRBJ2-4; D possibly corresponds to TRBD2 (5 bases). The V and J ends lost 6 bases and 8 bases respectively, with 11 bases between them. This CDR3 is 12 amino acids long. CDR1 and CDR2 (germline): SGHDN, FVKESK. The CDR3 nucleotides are TGTGCCAGCAGTCCCGGAGCGGACATTCAGTACTTC. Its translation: CASSPGADIQYF.

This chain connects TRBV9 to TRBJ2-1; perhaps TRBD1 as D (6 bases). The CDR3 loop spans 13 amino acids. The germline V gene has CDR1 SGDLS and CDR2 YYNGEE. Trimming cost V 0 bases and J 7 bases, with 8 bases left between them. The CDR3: CASSVGQANEQFF. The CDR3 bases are TGTGCCAGCAGCGTAGGACAGGCGAATGAGCAGTTCTTC.

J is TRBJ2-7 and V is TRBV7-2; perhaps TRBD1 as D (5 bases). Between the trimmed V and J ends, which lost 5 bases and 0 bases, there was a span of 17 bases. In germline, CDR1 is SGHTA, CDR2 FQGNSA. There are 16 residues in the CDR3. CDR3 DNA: TGTGCCAGCAGCCCTATTACAGGTTGGAGCTCCTACGAGCAGTACTTC. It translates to CASSPITGWSSYEQYF.

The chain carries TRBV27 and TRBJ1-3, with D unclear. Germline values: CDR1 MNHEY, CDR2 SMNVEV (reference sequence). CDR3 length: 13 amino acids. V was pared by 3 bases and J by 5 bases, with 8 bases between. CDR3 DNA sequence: TGTGCCAGCAGTTTCGGTGATCGAAACACCATATATTTT. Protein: CASSFGDRNTIYF.

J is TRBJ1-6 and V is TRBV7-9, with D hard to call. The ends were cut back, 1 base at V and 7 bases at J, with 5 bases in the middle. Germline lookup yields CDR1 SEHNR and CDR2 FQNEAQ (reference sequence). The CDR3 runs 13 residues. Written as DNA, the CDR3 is TGTGCCAGCAGCTTAGGAACAAATTCACCCCTCCACTTT. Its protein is CASSLGTNSPLHF.

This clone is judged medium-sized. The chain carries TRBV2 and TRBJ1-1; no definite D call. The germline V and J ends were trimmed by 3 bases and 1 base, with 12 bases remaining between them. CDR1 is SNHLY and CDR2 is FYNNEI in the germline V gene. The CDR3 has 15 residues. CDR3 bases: TGTGCCAGCAGTGAGGGTGGGAGTCAGAACACTGAAGCTTTCTTT. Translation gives CASSEGGSQNTEAFF.

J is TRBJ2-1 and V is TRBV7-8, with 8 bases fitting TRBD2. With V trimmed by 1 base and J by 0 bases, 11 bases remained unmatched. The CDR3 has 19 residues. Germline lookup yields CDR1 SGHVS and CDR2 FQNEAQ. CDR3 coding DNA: TGTGCCAGCAGCTTAGGATCGAAGGTAGCGGGGAGCTCCTACAATGAGCAGTTCTTC. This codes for CASSLGSKVAGSSYNEQFF.

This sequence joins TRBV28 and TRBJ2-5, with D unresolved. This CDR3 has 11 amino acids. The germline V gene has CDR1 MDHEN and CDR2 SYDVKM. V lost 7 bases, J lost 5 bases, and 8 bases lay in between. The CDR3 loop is CASTLGETQYF. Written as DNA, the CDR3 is TGTGCCAGCACTCTAGGGGAGACCCAGTACTTC.

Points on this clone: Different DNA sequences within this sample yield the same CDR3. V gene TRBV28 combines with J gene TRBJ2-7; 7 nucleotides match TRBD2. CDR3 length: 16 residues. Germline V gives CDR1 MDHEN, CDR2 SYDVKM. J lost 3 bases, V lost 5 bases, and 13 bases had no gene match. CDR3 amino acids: CASSPTLGGRIYEQYF. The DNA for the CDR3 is TGTGCCAGCAGTCCTACCTTGGGCGGGAGAATCTACGAGCAGTACTTC. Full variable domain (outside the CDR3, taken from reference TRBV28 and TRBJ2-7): DVKVTQSSRYLVKRTGEKVFLECVQDMDHENMFWYRQDPGLGLRLIYFSYDVKMKEKGDIPEGYSVSREKKERFSLILESASTNQTSMYLCASSPTLGGRIYEQYFGPGTRLTVT.

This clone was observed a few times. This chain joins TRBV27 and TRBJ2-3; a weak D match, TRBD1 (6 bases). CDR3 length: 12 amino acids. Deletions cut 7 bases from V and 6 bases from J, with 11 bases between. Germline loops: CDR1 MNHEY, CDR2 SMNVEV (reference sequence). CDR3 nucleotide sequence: TGTGCCAGCACAGGACAGATGGATACGCAGTATTTT. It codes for CASTGQMDTQYF.

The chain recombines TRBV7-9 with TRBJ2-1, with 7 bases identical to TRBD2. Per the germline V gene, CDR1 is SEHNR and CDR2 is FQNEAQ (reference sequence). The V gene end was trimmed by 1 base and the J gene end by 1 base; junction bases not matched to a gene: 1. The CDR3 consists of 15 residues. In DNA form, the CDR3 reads TGTGCCAGCAGCTTAGACGGGAGGTCCTACAATGAGCAGTTCTTC. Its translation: CASSLDGRSYNEQFF.